The rows below give T cell receptor beta chains drawn from one sample of a study of cytomegalovirus exposure and HLA in healthy donors. The protocol was immunoSEQ multiplex PCR, while the TCRdb copy is restricted to in-frame clones and leaves out a portion. This sample has about 140,000 clones, with roughly 80% found just once. Sequenced input: PBMCs. All receptors come from a man aged 35-49 years in good health and CMV-seronegative. Both conserved end residues are part of each CDR3. Fields, in order: J gene, V gene, D gene, CDR3 length, clone size, CDR3 DNA, CDR3 protein. A D gene is named only where the DNA matches it firmly. Clone size, where shown, is once, few, many, or a class for clones that have expanded.

>TRBJ2-2|TRBV4-2|-|15|-
TGTGCCAGCAGCCGGGGCGGGGGCGCTTCCGGACAGCTGTTTTTT
CASSRGGGASGQLFF
>TRBJ1-2|TRBV27|TRBD1|15|-
TGTGCCAGCAGTTCGCACACCGGGACAGGCCTGGGCTACACCTTC
CASSSHTGTGLGYTF
>TRBJ1-6|TRBV6-1|TRBD1|15|-
TGTGCCAGCAGTGGGGGACAGGGGGCTGCTTCACCCCCCCACTTT
CASSGGQGAASPPHF
>TRBJ2-7|TRBV5-6|TRBD1|15|-
TGTGCCAGCAGCCCCAGGGGACAGGGGTCCTACGAGCAGTACTTC
CASSPRGQGSYEQYF
>TRBJ2-7|TRBV28|TRBD1|14|few
TGTGCCAGCAGTTCGGACAGGGGGCTACACGAGCAGTACTTC
CASSSDRGLHEQYF
>TRBJ1-4|TRBV30|-|13|few
TGTGCCTGGAGTGTACCGCGTATCGGGAAACTGTTTTTT
CAWSVPRIGKLFF
>TRBJ1-4|TRBV19|TRBD1|17|few
TGTGCCAGTCCGCCTCCCTTACTCGGGACAGGGGATGAAAAACTGTTTTTT
CASPPPLLGTGDEKLFF
>TRBJ2-7|TRBV7-9|TRBD1|15|-
TGTGCCAGCAGCCCGAGGACAGGATCTCCCTACGAGCAGTACTTC
CASSPRTGSPYEQYF
>TRBJ2-7|TRBV4-3|-|15|-
TGCGCCAGCAGCCAAGGGGCACATTACTCCTACGAGCAGTACTTC
CASSQGAHYSYEQYF
>TRBJ2-6|TRBV7-2|-|17|once
TGTGCCAGCAGCCCCGAGAACAGGCTCTCTGGGGCCAACGTCCTGACTTTC
CASSPENRLSGANVLTF
>TRBJ2-3|TRBV9|TRBD1|18|-
TGTGCCAGCAGCGGCGGGAGAGGACAGGGGGCTATCACAGATACGCAGTATTTT
CASSGGRGQGAITDTQYF
>TRBJ2-3|TRBV5-1|-|16|-
TGCGCCAGCAGCTCAAAAACAGGGATAGGCACAGATACGCAGTATTTT
CASSSKTGIGTDTQYF
>TRBJ2-1|TRBV28|TRBD2|14|-
TGTGCCAGCCGCAACGGACTAGCGGTCAATGAGCAGTTCTTC
CASRNGLAVNEQFF
>TRBJ2-5|TRBV2|-|15|-
TGTGCCAGCAAACTAGACGGGCAGAACCAAGAGACCCAGTACTTC
CASKLDGQNQETQYF
>TRBJ2-7|TRBV28|TRBD1|13|few
TGTGCCAGCAGCCTTCCCAGGGGGCGCGAGCAGTACTTC
CASSLPRGREQYF
>TRBJ2-6|TRBV29-1|TRBD1|16|-
TGCAGCGTTCAAGACAGGGGCGGCTCTGGGGCCAACGTCCTGACTTTC
CSVQDRGGSGANVLTF
>TRBJ2-3|TRBV7-2|-|14|-
TGTGCCAGCAGCTTAGCGCTAGCTCCAGATACGCAGTATTTT
CASSLALAPDTQYF
>TRBJ2-5|TRBV11-3|TRBD1|13|-
TGTGCCAGCAGCTCCGGGACAGGGTTTGAGCAGTACTTC
CASSSGTGFEQYF
>TRBJ1-1|TRBV19|TRBD1|14|-
TGTGCCAGTAGGATAGAGGACAGGGGCACTGAAGCTTTCTTT
CASRIEDRGTEAFF